The clone carrying this T cell receptor beta chain was counted between two and nine times. CDR1 is LNHNV, CDR2 YYDKDF, per germline (reference sequence). This CDR3 is 16 amino acids long. V trimming: 4 bases; J trimming: 7 bases; junction bases outside the gene matches: 10. TCRdb ran MiXCR on the RT-PCR reads and lists one entry per CDR3 protein. The sample shows about 680,000 distinct CDR3 sequences, 13% to 15% of them seen only once. Sequencing was performed on memory CD4+ T cells from blood. The clonotype originates from a female donor in good health, serving as a healthy control. This chain uses TRBV15 with TRBJ2-1, with 10 bases fitting TRBD2. The CDR3 DNA follows: TGTGCCACCAGCATATCCTCTAGCGGGAGTGGGAATGAGCAGTTCTTC. Protein sequence: CATSISSSGSGNEQFF.